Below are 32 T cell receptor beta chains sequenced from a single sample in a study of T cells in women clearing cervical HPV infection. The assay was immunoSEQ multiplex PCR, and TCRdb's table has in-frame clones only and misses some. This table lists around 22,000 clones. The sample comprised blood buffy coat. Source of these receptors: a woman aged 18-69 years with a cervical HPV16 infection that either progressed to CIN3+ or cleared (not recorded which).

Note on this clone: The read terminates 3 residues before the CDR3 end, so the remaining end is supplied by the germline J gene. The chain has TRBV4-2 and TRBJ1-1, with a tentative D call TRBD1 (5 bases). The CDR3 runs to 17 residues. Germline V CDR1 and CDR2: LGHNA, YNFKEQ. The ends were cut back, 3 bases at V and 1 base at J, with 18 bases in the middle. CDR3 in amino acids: CASSHGGRWEKNTEAFF. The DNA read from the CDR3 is TGTGCCAGCAGCCACGGGGGTCGTTGGGAGAAGAACACTGAA.

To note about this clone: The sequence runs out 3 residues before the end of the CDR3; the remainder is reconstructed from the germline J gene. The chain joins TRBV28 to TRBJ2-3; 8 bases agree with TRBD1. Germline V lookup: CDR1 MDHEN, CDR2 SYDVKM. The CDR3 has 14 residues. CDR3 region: CASRTTGGIETQYF. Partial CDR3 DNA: TGTGCCAGCAGGACCACAGGGGGGATTGAGACG.

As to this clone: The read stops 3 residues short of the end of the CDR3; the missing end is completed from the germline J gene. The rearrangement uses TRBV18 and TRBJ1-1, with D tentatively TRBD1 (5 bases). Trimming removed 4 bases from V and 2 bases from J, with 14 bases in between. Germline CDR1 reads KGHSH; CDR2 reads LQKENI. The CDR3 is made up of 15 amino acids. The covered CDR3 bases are TGTGCCAGCTCACGAACGACAGACAGTAACACTGAA. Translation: CASSRTTDSNTE. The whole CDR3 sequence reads CASSRTTDSNTEAFF.

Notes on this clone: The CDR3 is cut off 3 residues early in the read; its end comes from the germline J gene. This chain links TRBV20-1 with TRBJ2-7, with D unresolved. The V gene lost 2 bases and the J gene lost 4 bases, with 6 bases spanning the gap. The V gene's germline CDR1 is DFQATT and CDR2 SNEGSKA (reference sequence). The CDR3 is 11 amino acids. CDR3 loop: CSARSGYEQYF. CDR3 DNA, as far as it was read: TGCAGTGCTAGATCGGGTTACGAG.

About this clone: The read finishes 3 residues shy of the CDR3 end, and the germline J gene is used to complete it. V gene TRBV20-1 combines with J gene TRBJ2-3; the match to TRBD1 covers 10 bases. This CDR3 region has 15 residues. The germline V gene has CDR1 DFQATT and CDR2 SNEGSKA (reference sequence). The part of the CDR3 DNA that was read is TGCAGTGCTAGAGTCGTGACAGGGGGCATGGAGACG. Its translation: CSARVVTGGMET. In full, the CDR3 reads CSARVVTGGMETQYF.

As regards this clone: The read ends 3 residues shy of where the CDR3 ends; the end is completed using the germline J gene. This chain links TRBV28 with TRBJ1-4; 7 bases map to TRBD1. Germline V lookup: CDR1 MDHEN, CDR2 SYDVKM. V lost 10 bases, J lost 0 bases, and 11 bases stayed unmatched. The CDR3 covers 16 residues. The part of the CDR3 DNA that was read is TGTGCCACACGGGTCGTAAGGGGGCCAACTAATGAAAAA. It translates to CATRVVRGPTNEK. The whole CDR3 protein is CATRVVRGPTNEKLFF.

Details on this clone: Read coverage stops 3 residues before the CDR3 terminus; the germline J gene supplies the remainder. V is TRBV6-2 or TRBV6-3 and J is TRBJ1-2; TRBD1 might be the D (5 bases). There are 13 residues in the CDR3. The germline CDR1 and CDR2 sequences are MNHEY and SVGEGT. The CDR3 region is CASTMGLTYDYTF. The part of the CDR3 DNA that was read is TGTGCCAGCACCATGGGACTAACCTACGAC.

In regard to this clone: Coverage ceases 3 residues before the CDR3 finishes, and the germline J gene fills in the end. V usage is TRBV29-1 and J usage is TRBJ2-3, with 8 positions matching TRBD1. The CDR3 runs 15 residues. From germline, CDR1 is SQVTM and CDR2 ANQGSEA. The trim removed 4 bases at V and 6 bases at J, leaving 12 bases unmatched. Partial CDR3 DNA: TGCAGCGTTGGGGGGCGGAGACAGGGGATCGATACG. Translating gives CSVGGRRQGIDT. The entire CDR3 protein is CSVGGRRQGIDTQYF.

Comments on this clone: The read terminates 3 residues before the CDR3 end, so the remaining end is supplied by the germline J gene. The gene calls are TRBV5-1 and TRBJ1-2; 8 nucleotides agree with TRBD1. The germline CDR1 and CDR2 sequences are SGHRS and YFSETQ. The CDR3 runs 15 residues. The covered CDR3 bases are TGCGCCAGCAGCTTGGGGACAGGGACCTACTACGAC. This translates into CASSLGTGTYYD. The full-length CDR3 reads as CASSLGTGTYYDYTF.

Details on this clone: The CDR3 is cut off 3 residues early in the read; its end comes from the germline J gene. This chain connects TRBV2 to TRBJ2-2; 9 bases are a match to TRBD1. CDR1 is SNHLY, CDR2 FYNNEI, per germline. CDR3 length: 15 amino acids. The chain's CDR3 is CASRVRQGDNSPLFF. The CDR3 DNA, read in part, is TGTGCCAGCAGAGTACGACAGGGGGATAATTCACCG. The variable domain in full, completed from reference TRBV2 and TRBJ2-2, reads EPEVTQTPSHQVTQMGQEVILRCVPISNHLYFYWYRQILGQKVEFLVSFYNNEISEKSEIFDDQFSVERPDGSNFTLKIRSTKLEDSAMYFCASRVRQGDNSPLFFGEGSRLTVL.

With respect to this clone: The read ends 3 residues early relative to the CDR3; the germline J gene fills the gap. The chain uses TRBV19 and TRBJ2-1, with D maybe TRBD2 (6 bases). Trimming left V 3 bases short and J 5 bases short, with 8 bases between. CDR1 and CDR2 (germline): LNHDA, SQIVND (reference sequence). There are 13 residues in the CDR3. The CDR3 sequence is CASSIGGNNEQFF. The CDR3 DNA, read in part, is TGTGCCAGTAGTATCGGGGGAAACAATGAG.

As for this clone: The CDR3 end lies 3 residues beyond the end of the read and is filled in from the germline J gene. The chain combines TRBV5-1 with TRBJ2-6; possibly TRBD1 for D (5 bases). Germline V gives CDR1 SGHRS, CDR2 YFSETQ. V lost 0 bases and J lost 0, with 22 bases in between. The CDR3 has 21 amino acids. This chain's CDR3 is CASSLGALSAPQASGANVLTF. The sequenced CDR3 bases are TGCGCCAGCAGCTTGGGGGCTCTTTCCGCCCCACAGGCCTCTGGGGCCAACGTC.

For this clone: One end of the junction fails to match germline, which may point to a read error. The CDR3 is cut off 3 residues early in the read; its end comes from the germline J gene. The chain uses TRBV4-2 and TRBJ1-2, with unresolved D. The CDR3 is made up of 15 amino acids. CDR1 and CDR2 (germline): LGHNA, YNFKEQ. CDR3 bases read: TGCGCCAGCAGCCGGGCGCTACAGCTCAACTATGGC. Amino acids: CASSRALQLNYG. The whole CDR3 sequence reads CASSRALQLNYGYTF.

The chain's CDR3 is CASAQGSGNTIYF. The covered CDR3 bases are TGCGCCAGCGCTCAGGGCAGCGGAAACACC. V is TRBV5-1 and J is TRBJ1-3; possible D gene TRBD1, 5 bases. Sequencing ends 3 residues short of the CDR3 end; the germline J gene provides the rest. The germline V and J ends were trimmed by 7 bases and 4 bases, with 12 bases remaining between them. Germline CDR1 and CDR2: SGHRS and YFSETQ. The CDR3 has 13 residues.

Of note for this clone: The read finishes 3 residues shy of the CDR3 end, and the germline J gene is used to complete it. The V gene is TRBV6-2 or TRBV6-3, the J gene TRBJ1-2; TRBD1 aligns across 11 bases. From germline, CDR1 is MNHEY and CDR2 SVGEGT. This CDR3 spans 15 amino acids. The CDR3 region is CASSRRGQGAYDYTF. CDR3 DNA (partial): TGTGCCAGCAGTCGACGAGGACAGGGGGCCTACGAC.

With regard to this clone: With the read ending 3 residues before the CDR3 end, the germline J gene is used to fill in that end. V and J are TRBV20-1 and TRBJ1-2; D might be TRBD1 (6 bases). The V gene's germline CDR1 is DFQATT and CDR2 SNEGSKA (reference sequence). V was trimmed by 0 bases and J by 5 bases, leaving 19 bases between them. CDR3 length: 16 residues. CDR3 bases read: TGCAGTGCTAGAGATGGAACAGGGTCTCCCGGTTATGGC. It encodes CSARDGTGSPGYG. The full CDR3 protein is CSARDGTGSPGYGYTF.

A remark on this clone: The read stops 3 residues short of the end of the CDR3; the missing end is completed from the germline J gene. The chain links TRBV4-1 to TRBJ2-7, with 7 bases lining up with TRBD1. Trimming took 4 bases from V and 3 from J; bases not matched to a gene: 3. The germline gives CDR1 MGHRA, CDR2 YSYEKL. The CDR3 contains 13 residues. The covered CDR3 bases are TGCGCCAGCAGCCGGGACAGACTCTACGAG. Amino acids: CASSRDRLYE. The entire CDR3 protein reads CASSRDRLYEQYF.

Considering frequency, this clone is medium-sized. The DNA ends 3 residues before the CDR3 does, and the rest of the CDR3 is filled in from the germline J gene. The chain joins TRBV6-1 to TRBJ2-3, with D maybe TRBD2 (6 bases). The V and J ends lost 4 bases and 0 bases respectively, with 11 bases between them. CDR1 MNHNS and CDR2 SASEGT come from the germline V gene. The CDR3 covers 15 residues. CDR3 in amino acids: CASSGRLVSTDTQYF. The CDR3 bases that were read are TGTGCCAGCAGTGGGCGACTAGTTAGCACAGATACG.

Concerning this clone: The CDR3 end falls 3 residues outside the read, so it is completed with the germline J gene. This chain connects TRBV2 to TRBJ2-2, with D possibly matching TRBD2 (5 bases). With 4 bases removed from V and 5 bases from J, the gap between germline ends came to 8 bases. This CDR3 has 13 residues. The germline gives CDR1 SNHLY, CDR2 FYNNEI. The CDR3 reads CASSGLQTGELFF. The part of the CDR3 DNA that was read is TGTGCCAGCAGTGGACTACAAACCGGGGAG.

The sequenced CDR3 bases are TGTGCCAGCAGTGAAGAGGCAGGGGAAGAAAAA. Translated: CASSEEAGEEK. The whole CDR3 protein is CASSEEAGEEKLFF. This sequence joins TRBV2 and TRBJ1-4, with D possibly TRBD1 on 6 matching bases. The read gets to within 3 residues of the CDR3 end, and the germline J gene fills in the rest. CDR3 size: 14 residues. V was pared by 1 base and J by 8 bases, with 11 bases between. Germline CDR1 and CDR2: SNHLY and FYNNEI.

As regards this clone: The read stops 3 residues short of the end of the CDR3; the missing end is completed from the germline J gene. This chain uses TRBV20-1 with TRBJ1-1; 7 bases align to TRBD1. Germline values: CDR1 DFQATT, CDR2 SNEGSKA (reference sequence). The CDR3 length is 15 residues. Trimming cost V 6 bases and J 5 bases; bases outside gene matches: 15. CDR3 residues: CSAAGKGGWKTEAFF. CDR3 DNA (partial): TGCAGTGCCGCAGGAAAAGGGGGCTGGAAGACTGAA.

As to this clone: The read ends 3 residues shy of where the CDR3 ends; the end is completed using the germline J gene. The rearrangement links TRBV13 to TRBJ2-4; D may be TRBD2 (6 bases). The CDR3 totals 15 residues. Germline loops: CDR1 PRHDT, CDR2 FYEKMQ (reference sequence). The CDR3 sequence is CASSLRAQADYGQYF. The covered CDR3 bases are TGTGCCAGCAGCTTAAGGGCACAAGCGGACTATGGT.

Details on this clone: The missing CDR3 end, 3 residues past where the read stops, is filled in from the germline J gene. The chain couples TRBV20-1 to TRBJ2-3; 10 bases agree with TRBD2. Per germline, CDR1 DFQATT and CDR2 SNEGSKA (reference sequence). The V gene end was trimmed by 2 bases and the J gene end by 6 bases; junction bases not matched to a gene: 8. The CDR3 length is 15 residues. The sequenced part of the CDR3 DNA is TGCAGTGCTAGATTACCAGCGGGGGGGAGGGATACG. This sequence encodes CSARLPAGGRDT. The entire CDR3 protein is CSARLPAGGRDTQYF.

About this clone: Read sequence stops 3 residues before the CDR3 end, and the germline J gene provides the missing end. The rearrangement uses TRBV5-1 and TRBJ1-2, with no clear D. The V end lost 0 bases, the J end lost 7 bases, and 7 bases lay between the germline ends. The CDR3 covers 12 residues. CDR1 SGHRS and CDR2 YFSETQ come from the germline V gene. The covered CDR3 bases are TGCGCCAGCAGCTTGGGGCAGCGTGGC. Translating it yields CASSLGQRG. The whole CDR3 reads CASSLGQRGYTF.

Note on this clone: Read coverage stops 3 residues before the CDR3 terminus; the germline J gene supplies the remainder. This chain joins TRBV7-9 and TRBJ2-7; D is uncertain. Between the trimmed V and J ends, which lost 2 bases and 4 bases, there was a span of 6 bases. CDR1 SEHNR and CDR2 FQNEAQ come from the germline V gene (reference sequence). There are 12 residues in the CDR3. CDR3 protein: CASSLRQYEQYF. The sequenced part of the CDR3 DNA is TGTGCCAGCAGCTTAAGGCAGTACGAG. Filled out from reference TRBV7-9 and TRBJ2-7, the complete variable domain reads DTGVSQNPRHKITKRGQNVTFRCDPISEHNRLYWYRQTLGQGPEFLTYFQNEAQLEKSRLLSDRFSAERPKGSFSTLEIQRTEQGDSAMYLCASSLRQYEQYFGPGTRLTVT.

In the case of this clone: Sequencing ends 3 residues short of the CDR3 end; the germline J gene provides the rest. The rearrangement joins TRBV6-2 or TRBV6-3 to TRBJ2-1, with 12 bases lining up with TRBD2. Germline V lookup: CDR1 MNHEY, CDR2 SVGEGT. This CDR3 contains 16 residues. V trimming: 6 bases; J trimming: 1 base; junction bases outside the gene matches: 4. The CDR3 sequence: CASRLAGGGSYNEQFF. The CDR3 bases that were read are TGTGCCAGCAGACTAGCGGGGGGCGGGTCCTACAATGAG.

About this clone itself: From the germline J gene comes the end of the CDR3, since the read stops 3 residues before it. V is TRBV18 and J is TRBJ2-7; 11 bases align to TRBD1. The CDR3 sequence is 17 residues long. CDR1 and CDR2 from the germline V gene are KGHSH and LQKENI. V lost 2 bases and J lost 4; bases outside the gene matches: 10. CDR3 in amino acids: CASSPFEKDRGQYEQYF. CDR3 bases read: TGTGCCAGCTCACCATTCGAAAAGGACAGGGGGCAGTACGAG.

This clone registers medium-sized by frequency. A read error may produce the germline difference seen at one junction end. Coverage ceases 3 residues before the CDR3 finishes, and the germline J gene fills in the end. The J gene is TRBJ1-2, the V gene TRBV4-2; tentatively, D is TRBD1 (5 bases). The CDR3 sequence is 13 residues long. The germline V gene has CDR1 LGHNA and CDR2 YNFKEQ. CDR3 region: CASSPGLPEGYTF. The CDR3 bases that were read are TGCGCCAGCAGCCCAGGGCTCCCGGAAGGC.

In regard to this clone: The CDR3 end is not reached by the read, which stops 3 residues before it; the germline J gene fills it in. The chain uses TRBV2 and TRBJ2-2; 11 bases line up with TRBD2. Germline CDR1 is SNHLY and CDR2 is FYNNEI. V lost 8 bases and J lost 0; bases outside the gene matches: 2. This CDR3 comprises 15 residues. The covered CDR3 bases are TGTGCCAGCGGGGGACTAGCGGCGAACACCGGGGAG. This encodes CASGGLAANTGE. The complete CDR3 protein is CASGGLAANTGELFF.

The sequenced part of the CDR3 DNA is TGTGCCTGGAGCGGGGGGGCGACCGGGACATCTTCACAGAATGAG. Protein product: CAWSGGATGTSSQNE. The whole CDR3 reads CAWSGGATGTSSQNEQFF. This chain uses TRBV30 with TRBJ2-1; 8 positions agree with TRBD2. Read data end 3 residues before the CDR3 end; the end is taken from the germline J gene. V gave up 3 bases and J gave up 7 bases; unmatched junction bases: 20. The CDR3 spans 18 residues. CDR1 and CDR2 from the germline V gene are GTSNPN and SVGIG (reference sequence).

The covered CDR3 bases are TGTGCCTGGAGTCTTACTCCGGGCACTGAA. The encoded protein is CAWSLTPGTE. The CDR3 in full is CAWSLTPGTEAFF. This chain uses TRBV30 with TRBJ1-1; unclear D gene. From the germline J gene comes the end of the CDR3, since the read stops 3 residues before it. Trimming removed 2 bases from V and 4 bases from J, with 11 bases in between. The CDR3 sequence is 13 residues long. Germline V gives CDR1 GTSNPN, CDR2 SVGIG (reference sequence).

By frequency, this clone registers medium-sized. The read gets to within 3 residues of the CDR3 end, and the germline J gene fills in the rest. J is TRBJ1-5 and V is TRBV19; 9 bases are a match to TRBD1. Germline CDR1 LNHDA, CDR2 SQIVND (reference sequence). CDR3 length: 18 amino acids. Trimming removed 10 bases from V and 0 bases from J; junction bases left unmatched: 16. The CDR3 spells CATYPFSGQGLSNQPQHF. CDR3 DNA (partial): TGTGCCACCTACCCTTTCTCGGGACAGGGTCTTAGCAATCAGCCC.